This T cell receptor (beta chain) was recorded in a study of T-cell reconstitution after alpha-beta-depleted transplantation in children. The study, taken as a whole, reports: Once a year had passed after transplant, T-cell counts and diversity came mostly from newly produced T cells. Approximately two months post-transplant, alpha-beta T cells reportedly originated from several hundred expanded graft clones. Day-60 TCRbeta diversity that was high in some patients was derived from surviving recipient T cells and thymic progenitors.

Notes on this clonotype: Its antigen is unknown.

In germline, CDR1 is SNHLY, CDR2 FYNNEI. V was pared by 5 bases and J by 4 bases, with 12 bases between. The length of the CDR3 is 13 residues. Unique molecular identifiers were incorporated into the prepared TCRbeta library. TCRdb used MiXCR to reprocess the PCR reads, holding one entry per CDR3 protein. This sample carries about a million distinct CDR3 sequences, about 26% of them seen once, and the ten largest clones take under 30%. The source was PBMCs, mostly from graft donor cells, collected 360 days after TCRalphabeta/CD19-depleted stem cell transplant. The chain carries TRBV2 and TRBJ2-7; D is ambiguous. The origin of this receptor is a boy under three years old who had a stem cell transplant for SCID, so the T cells may come from the graft donor. CDR3 sequence (DNA): TGTGCCAGCAGTCGAGAGGTGTCTTACGAGCAGTACTTC. Its translation: CASSREVSYEQYF.